This T cell receptor beta chain stems from a study of human T cells and chemical hapten exposure (dated by TCRdb to 2020 to 2023). With respect to the entire study: For sensitization, 2% DPC in acetone was applied to a roughly 2 cm by roughly 2 cm area of upper inner arm skin. Blood samples were taken from patients before sensitization (week 0) and at 2, 6 and about 24 weeks after DPC sensitization. Patients additionally received weekly therapeutic DPC doses to the scalp throughout the approximately 24-week study period. The study tracked peripheral blood TCR repertoire changes in vivo during primary and secondary sensitization to the hapten diphenylcyclopropenone (DPC) in alopecia patients. Libraries were pooled for sequencing, and per-sample TCR yields varied mainly because of small differences in library volumes within the pool. Patch tests used Finn chambers with 0.01% DPC on the upper back, scored after 6 days by International Contact Dermatitis Research Group standards. The patient cohort, mostly female, included alopecia areata with under or over 50% scalp involvement, alopecia totalis and alopecia universalis. For TCR sequencing, blood came from about 29 alopecia patients at anywhere from one to four time points (pre-sensitization, 2, 6 and 24 weeks). Points the paper makes about the study in general: After repeated subsampling, the strength of the expansion versus patch-test correlation and the threshold at which it became significant changed. Compared with pre-sensitization or healthy control sets, expanded TCRs formed significantly more large CDR3 similarity clusters, which is consistent with antigen-driven responses. DPC sensitization did not change the number of TCRs with a frequency above 1 in 1000, and there was no evidence of changes in global repertoire structure. A positive correlation was found between the number of PT1 expanded TCRs and patch test score, with significance reached at thresholds 8, 16 and 32 but not 4. Because all patients had alopecia, a presumed autoimmune disease, the immune response of the patients might differ from that of healthy individuals.

Libraries came from RACE. This sample was sequenced with a NextSeq 500. Library preparation attached unique molecular identifiers to individual cDNA molecules for quantitative, reproducible TCR counting. From each blood RNA sample, both TCR alpha and TCR beta chains were sequenced. Turning to the authors' computational methods: The median number of TCRs per sample was over 95,000, ranging from roughly 23,224 to 690,600. V, J and CDR3 annotation of the TCR reads was performed with the Decombinator software suite. For PS versus PT1 abundance plots, all samples were subsampled to the same number of TCRs (28,000). TCRs were defined as expanded if absent before sensitization and observed at least eight times at the 2-week time point. The public reads were run again by TCRdb, first through fastp at Q25 and then through MiXCR, and only productive beta chains were kept. Identical CDR3 protein sequences are pooled into one entry, listed with their most common genes and DNA. TCRdb's processing, not the authors' own work, is the source of the V and J calls. This sample lists roughly 180,000 distinct CDR3 sequences; 20% to 25% were detected once. Under 7.5% of the sample goes to the ten largest clones.

This clonotype was observed a handful of times. There is no known antigen for this receptor. Base quality data are lacking; no much larger clone is found one base away. What the time point label conveys for this sample: patch test 1, 2 weeks after DPC sensitization. Explained via the paper, the treatment or condition label denotes: therapeutic diphenylcyclopropenone sensitization with weekly scalp DPC. At every patch-test visit, the blood draw took place before the patch test was put on. Eligible patients were aged 18 to 70, diagnosed with alopecia, deemed suitable for DPC therapy, and excluded if pregnant. Total RNA was extracted from unfractionated whole blood collected in Tempus Blood RNA tubes. This TCR derives from a woman aged 45-59 years with alopecia areata. Some clones in this sample may be carry-over from other donors' samples. The material sequenced was whole blood, taken in connection with sensitization to the hapten diphenylcyclopropenone (DPC).

The DNA is as follows: TGTGCCAGCAGCTTAACGTTATCGGGAGGTGAAGCTTTCTTT. This sequence encodes CASSLTLSGGEAFF. This sequence uses TRBV7-2 and TRBJ1-1; the D gene identity is not certain. The germline V gene specifies SGHTA as CDR1 and FQGNSA as CDR2. Trimming costs V 2 bases and J 7 bases, and their ends lie 14 bases apart. Taken from cysteine to phenylalanine, the CDR3 has 14 residues. The sequence is cut down to CDR3 DNA, 42 bases in frame from base 1.